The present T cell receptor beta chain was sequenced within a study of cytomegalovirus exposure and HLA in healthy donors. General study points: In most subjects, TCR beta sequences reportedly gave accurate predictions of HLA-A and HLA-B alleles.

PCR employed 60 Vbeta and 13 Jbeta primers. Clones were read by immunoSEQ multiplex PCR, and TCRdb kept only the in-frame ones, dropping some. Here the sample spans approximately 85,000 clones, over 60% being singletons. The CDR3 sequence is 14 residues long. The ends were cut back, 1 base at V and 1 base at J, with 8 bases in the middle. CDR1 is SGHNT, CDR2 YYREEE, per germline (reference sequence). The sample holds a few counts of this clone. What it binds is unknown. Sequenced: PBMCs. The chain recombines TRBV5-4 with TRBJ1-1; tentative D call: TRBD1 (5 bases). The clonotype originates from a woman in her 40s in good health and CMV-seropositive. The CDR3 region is CASSLIGQNTEAFF. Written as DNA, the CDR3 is TGTGCCAGCAGCTTGATCGGACAGAACACTGAAGCTTTCTTT.